A selection of T cell receptor beta chains follows, all from one sample in a study of T cells and copy number aberrations in small-cell lung cancer. Method: immunoSEQ multiplex PCR; TCRdb's copy keeps in-frame clones and lacks some. This repertoire shows roughly 7,600 clones, 65% to 90% found once; its top ten account for roughly 4.6%. The sequenced material came from normal tissue next to the tumor. The receptors shown here come from a woman aged 45-59 years with small cell lung cancer. Both conserved end residues are part of each CDR3. A D gene is named only where the DNA matches it firmly. Clone sizes are given selectively: once, few, many, or a class where the clone is expanded.

d_gene	j_gene	abundance	v_gene	CDR3nt	CDR3aa
TRBD2	TRBJ2-1	few	TRBV10-3	TGTGCCACCTGGACTCTAGCGGGAGTATCGGGTGAGCAGTTCTTC	CATWTLAGVSGEQFF
TRBD1	TRBJ1-2	NA	TRBV19	TGTGCCAGTAGTACGGACAGGGGGCTTGCGGGCTACACCTTC	CASSTDRGLAGYTF
NA	TRBJ1-1	NA	TRBV5-8	TGTGCCAGCAGCAAGAAAGGGACTGGGTACACTGAAGCTTTCTTT	CASSKKGTGYTEAFF
NA	TRBJ1-1	few	TRBV30	TGTGCCTTGGACGGATTGAACACTGAAGCTTTCTTT	CALDGLNTEAFF
NA	TRBJ2-5	NA	TRBV7-2	TGTGCCAGCAGCTTAACTCCCAGTCAAGAGACCCAGTACTTC	CASSLTPSQETQYF
TRBD2	TRBJ2-3	NA	TRBV5-4	TGTGCCAGCAGCTTGTTCAGCGGGAGGCGTACAGATACGCAGTATTTT	CASSLFSGRRTDTQYF
TRBD1	TRBJ2-5	NA	TRBV28	TGTGCCAGCAGCTCGACAGGGGGGTTAGGAGAGACCCAGTACTTC	CASSSTGGLGETQYF
TRBD1	TRBJ1-2	NA	TRBV4-2	TGTGCCAGCAGCCAAGGTCTGGGACAGGGGGCAGAGGGCTACACCTTC	CASSQGLGQGAEGYTF
NA	TRBJ2-5	NA	TRBV13	TGTGCCAGCAGCAACGTTCCGGGAGAGACCCAGTACTTC	CASSNVPGETQYF
NA	TRBJ1-2	NA	TRBV19	TGTGCCAGTAGTCCCCGGGGGTCCGACGAACGTGGCTATGGCTACACCTTC	CASSPRGSDERGYGYTF
NA	TRBJ2-5	NA	TRBV18	TGTGCCAGCTCACTGTCCCTCGAAGAGACCCAGTACTTC	CASSLSLEETQYF
NA	TRBJ2-5	NA	TRBV11-3	TGTGCCAGCAGCTTATTGCAGGGCGAGACCCAGTACTTC	CASSLLQGETQYF
NA	TRBJ1-1	NA	TRBV11-2	TGTGCCAGCAGCTTAGGGGGAATACTCAAAGGGGGCACTGAAGCTTTCTTT	CASSLGGILKGGTEAFF
NA	TRBJ2-6	NA	TRBV30	TGTGCCTGGAGTGCCCCTTTAGGACGCTCTGGGGCCAACGTCCTGACTTTC	CAWSAPLGRSGANVLTF
TRBD1	TRBJ2-1	NA	TRBV4-3	TGCGCCAGCAGCCAAGAATGGACAGGGGCATTCATAAGCTCCTACAATGAGCAGTTCTTC	CASSQEWTGAFISSYNEQFF
NA	TRBJ2-7	NA	TRBV29-1	TGCAGCGTCACCCAACACAAGCAGTACTTC	CSVTQHKQYF
TRBD1	TRBJ1-2	once	TRBV5-5	TGTGCCAGCAGCCAAGACAGGGGGCGCGGGGGCTACACCTTC	CASSQDRGRGGYTF
NA	TRBJ2-1	NA	TRBV5-1	TGCGCCAGCAGCTTGGCCGGGGTCCATGAGCAGTTCTTC	CASSLAGVHEQFF
TRBD1	TRBJ1-5	NA	TRBV5-4	TGTGCCAGCAGCCTAGGGACAGGCATGGATCAGCCCCAGCATTTT	CASSLGTGMDQPQHF
TRBD1	TRBJ1-3	NA	TRBV18	TGTGCCAGCTCACTATTAGGGCCGGGACAGAGCGGTAGAAGCTCTGGAAACACCATATATTTT	CASSLLGPGQSGRSSGNTIYF
TRBD2	TRBJ2-5	once	TRBV13	TGTGCCAGCAGCTCGGGACTAGCGGGTGAGACCCAGTACTTC	CASSSGLAGETQYF
NA	TRBJ2-3	NA	TRBV5-1	TGCGCCTTCAAAGGCCCTGCTTTT	CAFKGPAF
TRBD1	TRBJ2-2	NA	TRBV19	TGTGCCAGTAATCCCCGACAGGGGGACACCGGGGAGCTGTTTTTT	CASNPRQGDTGELFF
NA	TRBJ2-7	NA	TRBV27	TGTGCCAGCAGTAGAACAGGGAGCTCCTACGAGCAGTACTTC	CASSRTGSSYEQYF
TRBD2	TRBJ2-6	NA	TRBV6-5	TGTGCCAGCGGACTAGCGGGAGGTGGGGCCAACATCCTGACTTTC	CASGLAGGGANILTF
TRBD2	TRBJ2-1	NA	TRBV10-2	TGCGCCAGCAGGAGGGGACTAGCGGGAGGGAGCTCCTACAATGAGCAGTTCTTC	CASRRGLAGGSSYNEQFF
TRBD2	TRBJ2-3	once	TRBV5-1	TGCGCCAGCAGCTCGGAGACTAGCGGGAGCACAGATACGCAGTATTTT	CASSSETSGSTDTQYF
NA	TRBJ1-2	NA	TRBV9	TGTGCCAGCAGCGTAGGACAGTTTGATCGAGGCTACACCTTC	CASSVGQFDRGYTF
TRBD1	TRBJ2-7	NA	TRBV27	TGTGCCAGCAGTTCGCCGGGACAGGGCCTCTACGAGCAGTACTTC	CASSSPGQGLYEQYF
NA	TRBJ2-1	NA	TRBV19	TGTGCCAGTAGTATTAAGTCGATGTACAATGAGCAGTTCTTC	CASSIKSMYNEQFF
TRBD2	TRBJ2-7	large	TRBV5-1	TGCGCCAGCAGCTTGGAAGCCGGGACTAGCGGGAGAGCAACCTACGAGCAGTACTTC	CASSLEAGTSGRATYEQYF
NA	TRBJ2-2	NA	TRBV21-1	TGTGCCAGCACCATTTCAGGGACACGAAAGAACACCGGGGAGCTGTTTTTT	CASTISGTRKNTGELFF
NA	TRBJ1-6	NA	TRBV18	TGTGCCAGCTCACACGAATGGGCGGATTCACCCCTCCACTTT	CASSHEWADSPLHF
NA	TRBJ1-2	NA	TRBV5-8	TGTGCCAGCAGCTCCGCCCGATATGGCTACACCTTC	CASSSARYGYTF
NA	TRBJ1-1	NA	TRBV30	TGTGCCTGGAGTCCGGACAGGAACACTGAAGCTTTCTTT	CAWSPDRNTEAFF
NA	TRBJ1-1	NA	TRBV19	TGTGCCAGTAGTACCGGAAGGACAGCCATGAACACTGAAGCTTTCTTT	CASSTGRTAMNTEAFF
TRBD2	TRBJ2-1	NA	TRBV7-2	TGTGCCAGCAGCTTAGGGGAACTAGCGGGAACCTACAATGAGCAGTTCTTC	CASSLGELAGTYNEQFF
TRBD1	TRBJ1-4	NA	TRBV5-4	TGTGCCAGCAGCTCTAACAGGGGGATTGATGAAAAACTGTTTTTT	CASSSNRGIDEKLFF
TRBD2	TRBJ2-1	once	TRBV27	TGTGCCAGCAGTTCGACCTACGAACTAGCGGGAGGGTTCAATGAGCAGTTCTTC	CASSSTYELAGGFNEQFF
NA	TRBJ2-2	NA	TRBV29-1	TGCAGCGTTGAAGGCGGGACACCTAACACCGGGGAGCTGTTTTTT	CSVEGGTPNTGELFF
TRBD1	TRBJ1-1	few	TRBV7-9	TGTGCCAGCAGCACTCCGCTGGACAGGGTGGACACTGAAGCTTTCTTT	CASSTPLDRVDTEAFF